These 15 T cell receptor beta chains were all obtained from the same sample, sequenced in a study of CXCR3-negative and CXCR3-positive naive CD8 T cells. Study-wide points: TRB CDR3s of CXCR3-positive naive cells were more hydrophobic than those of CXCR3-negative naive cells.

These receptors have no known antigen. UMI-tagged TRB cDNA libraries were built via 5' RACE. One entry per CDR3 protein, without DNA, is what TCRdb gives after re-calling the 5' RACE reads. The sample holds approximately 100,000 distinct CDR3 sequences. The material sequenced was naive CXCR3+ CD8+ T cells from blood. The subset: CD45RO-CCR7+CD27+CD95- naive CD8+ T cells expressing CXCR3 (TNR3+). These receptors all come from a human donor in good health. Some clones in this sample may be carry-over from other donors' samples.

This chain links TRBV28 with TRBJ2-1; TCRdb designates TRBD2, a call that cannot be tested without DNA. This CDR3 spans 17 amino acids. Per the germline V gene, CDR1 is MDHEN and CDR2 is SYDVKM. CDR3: CASTIFGTRRSYNEQFF.

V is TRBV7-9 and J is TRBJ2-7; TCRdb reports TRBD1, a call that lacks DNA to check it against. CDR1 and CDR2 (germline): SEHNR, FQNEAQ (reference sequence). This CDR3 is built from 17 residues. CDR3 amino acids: CASSFAAGGLADYEQYF.

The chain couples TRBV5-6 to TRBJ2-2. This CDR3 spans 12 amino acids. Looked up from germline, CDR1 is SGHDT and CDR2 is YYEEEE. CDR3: CASSVGSRELFF.

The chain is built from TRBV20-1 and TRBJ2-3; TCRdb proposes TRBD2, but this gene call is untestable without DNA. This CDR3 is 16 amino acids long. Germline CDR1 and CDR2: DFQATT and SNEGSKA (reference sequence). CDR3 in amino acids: CSAIPLAGGPTDTQYF.

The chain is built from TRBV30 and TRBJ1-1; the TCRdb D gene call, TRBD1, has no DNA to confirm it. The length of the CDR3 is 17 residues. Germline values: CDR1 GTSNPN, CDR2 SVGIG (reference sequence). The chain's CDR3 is CAWSVMPHWTGGTEAFF.

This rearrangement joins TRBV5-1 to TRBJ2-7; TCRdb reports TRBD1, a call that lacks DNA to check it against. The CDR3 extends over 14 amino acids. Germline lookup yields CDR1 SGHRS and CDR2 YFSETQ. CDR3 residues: CASSLGRQLYEQYF.

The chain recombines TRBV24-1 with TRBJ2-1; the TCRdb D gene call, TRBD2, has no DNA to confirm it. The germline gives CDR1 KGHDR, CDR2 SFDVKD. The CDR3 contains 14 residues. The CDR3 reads CATSDSGTSGVQFF.

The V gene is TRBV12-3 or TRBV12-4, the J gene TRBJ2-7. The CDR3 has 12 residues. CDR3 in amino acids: CASRHWRHEQYF.

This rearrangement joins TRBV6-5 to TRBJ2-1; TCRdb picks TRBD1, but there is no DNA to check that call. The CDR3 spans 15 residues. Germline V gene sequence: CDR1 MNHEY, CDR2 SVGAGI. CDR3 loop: CASSPTGTAYNEQFF.

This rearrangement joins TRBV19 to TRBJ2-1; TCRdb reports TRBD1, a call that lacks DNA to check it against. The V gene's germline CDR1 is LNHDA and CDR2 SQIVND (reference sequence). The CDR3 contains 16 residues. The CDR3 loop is CASSIQDGDLGNEQFF.

CDR3 loop: CSVEDPGRGRETQYF. J is TRBJ2-5 and V is TRBV29-1; TCRdb names TRBD2, which stays unverified in the absence of DNA. CDR1 is SQVTM, CDR2 ANQGSEA, per germline. The CDR3 is 15 amino acids.

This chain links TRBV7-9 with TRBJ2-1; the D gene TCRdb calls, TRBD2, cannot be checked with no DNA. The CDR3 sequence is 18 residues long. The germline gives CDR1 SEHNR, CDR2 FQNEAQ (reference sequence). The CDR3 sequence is CASSSRTSGGSSYNEQFF.

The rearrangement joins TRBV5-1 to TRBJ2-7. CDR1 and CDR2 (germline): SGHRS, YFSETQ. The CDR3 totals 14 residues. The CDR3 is CASSLNYVPYEQYF.

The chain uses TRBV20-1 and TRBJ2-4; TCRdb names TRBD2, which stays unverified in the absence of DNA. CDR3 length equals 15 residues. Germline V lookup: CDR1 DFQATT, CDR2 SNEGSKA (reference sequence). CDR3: CSAGYSGLAKNIQYF.

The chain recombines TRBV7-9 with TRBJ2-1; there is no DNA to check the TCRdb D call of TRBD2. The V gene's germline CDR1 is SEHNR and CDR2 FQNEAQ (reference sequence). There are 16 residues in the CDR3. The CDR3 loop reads CASSELAGGPSDEQFF.